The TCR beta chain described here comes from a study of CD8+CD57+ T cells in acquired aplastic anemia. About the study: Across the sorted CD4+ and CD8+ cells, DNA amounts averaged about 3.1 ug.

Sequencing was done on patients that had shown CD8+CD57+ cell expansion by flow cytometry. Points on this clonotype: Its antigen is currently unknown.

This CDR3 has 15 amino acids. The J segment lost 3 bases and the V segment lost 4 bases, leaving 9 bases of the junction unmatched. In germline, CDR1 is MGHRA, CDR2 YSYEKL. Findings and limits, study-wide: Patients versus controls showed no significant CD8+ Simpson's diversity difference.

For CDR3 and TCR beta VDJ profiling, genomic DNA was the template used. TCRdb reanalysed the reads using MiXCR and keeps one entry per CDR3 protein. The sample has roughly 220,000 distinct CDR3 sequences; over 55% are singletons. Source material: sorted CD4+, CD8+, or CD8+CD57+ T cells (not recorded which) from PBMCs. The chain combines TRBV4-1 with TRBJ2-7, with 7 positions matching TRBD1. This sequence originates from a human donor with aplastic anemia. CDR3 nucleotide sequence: TGCGCCAGCAGCCCCGACCGGGACAGTTACTACGAGCAGTACTTC. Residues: CASSPDRDSYYEQYF.